Presented here are 3 T cell receptor beta chains from one specimen sequenced in a study of graft-versus-host responses after intestinal transplantation. Irradiated, violet-dye-labeled stimulators (roughly 200,000) were plated alongside roughly 200,000 CFSE-labeled responders. TCRdb's table, derived via immunoSEQ multiplex PCR, lists solely in-frame clones and lacks some. In the table there are 20,000 to 25,000 clones, approximately 40% of which are singletons. The sequences come from alloreactive CD8+ T cells from a mixed lymphocyte reaction culture, collected before intestinal transplant. Described subset: CFSE-low proliferating T cells sorted from approximately 6-day pre-transplant mixed lymphocyte reaction (GvH or HvG direction). Source of these receptors: a human patient who received an intestinal transplant.

Relative to its sample, this clone is medium-sized. The rearrangement links TRBV7-9 to TRBJ2-7; 9 bases agree with TRBD1. CDR3 length: 16 amino acids. Germline V gene sequence: CDR1 SEHNR, CDR2 FQNEAQ (reference sequence). Trimming at V came to 1 base and at J to 0 bases, leaving 4 bases not matched to a gene. CDR3 sequence: CASSLGQGGYSYEQYF. As DNA, the CDR3 is TGTGCCAGCAGCTTAGGACAGGGGGGATACTCCTACGAGCAGTACTTC. The full variable domain, in which reference TRBV7-9 and TRBJ2-7 provide the parts outside the CDR3, is DTGVSQNPRHKITKRGQNVTFRCDPISEHNRLYWYRQTLGQGPEFLTYFQNEAQLEKSRLLSDRFSAERPKGSFSTLEIQRTEQGDSAMYLCASSLGQGGYSYEQYFGPGTRLTVT.

This clone has more than one count but fewer than ten. The chain employs TRBV6-5 and TRBJ2-7, with 7 bases aligning to TRBD1. Germline V lookup: CDR1 MNHEY, CDR2 SVGAGI. Unmatched junction bases numbered 6, after V lost 7 bases and J lost 3 bases. The CDR3 spans 13 residues. The CDR3 DNA follows: TGTGCCAGCATAACAGGGGCGGACTACGAGCAGTACTTC. Its translation is CASITGADYEQYF.

Sample share makes this clone medium-sized (0.01 to 0.1%). The chain recombines TRBV18 with TRBJ1-3; 11 nucleotides align to TRBD1. Germline values: CDR1 KGHSH, CDR2 LQKENI. CDR3 length: 20 amino acids. V gave up 3 bases and J gave up 0 bases; unmatched junction bases: 13. CDR3 amino acids: CASSPVAGQGGSFSGNTIYF. Here the CDR3 DNA reads TGTGCCAGCTCACCCGTTGCGGGACAGGGGGGATCTTTCTCTGGAAACACCATATATTTT.